The rows below give T cell receptor beta chains drawn from one sample of a study of beta chain features in type 1 diabetes. Clones were read by immunoSEQ multiplex PCR, and TCRdb kept only the in-frame ones, dropping some. This table holds hundreds of thousands of clones, over 10% found once. Sample: naive CD4+ T cells from blood. These receptors came from a woman aged 18-30 years in good health. Both conserved end residues are part of each CDR3. The order of the fields is CDR3 protein, CDR3 DNA, J gene, V gene, clone size, D gene. D genes are given only for firm matches. Not all rows give a size; the values are once, few, many and, for expanded clones, a class.

CDR3 protein: CASRDRTNTEAFF
CDR3 DNA: TGTGCCAGCAGGGACAGGACGAACACTGAAGCTTTCTTT
J gene: TRBJ1-1
V gene: TRBV6-1
clone size: few
D gene: TRBD1

CDR3 protein: CASSFGTADTQYF
CDR3 DNA: TGTGCCAGCAGCTTTGGGACAGCAGATACCCAGTACTTC
J gene: TRBJ2-5
V gene: TRBV7-3
clone size: NA
D gene: TRBD1

CDR3 protein: CASSTRTTGNEQFF
CDR3 DNA: TGTGCCAGCAGCACGCGTACCACCGGCAATGAGCAGTTCTTC
J gene: TRBJ2-1
V gene: TRBV7-9
clone size: few
D gene: NA

CDR3 protein: CASTQGSSEKLFF
CDR3 DNA: TGTGCCAGTACACAGGGGTCTAGTGAAAAACTGTTTTTT
J gene: TRBJ1-4
V gene: TRBV6-6
clone size: NA
D gene: TRBD1

CDR3 protein: CASSQDQSYEQYF
CDR3 DNA: TGTGCCAGCAGTCAGGACCAATCCTACGAGCAGTACTTC
J gene: TRBJ2-7
V gene: TRBV2
clone size: NA
D gene: NA

CDR3 protein: CASTRGHYNEQFF
CDR3 DNA: TGTGCCAGCACGCGGGGGCATTACAATGAGCAGTTCTTC
J gene: TRBJ2-1
V gene: TRBV2
clone size: few
D gene: NA

CDR3 protein: CASSPNRGQETQYF
CDR3 DNA: TGTGCCAGCAGCCCCAACAGGGGGCAAGAGACCCAGTACTTC
J gene: TRBJ2-5
V gene: TRBV7-2
clone size: few
D gene: TRBD1

CDR3 protein: CASSRTGVGQETQYF
CDR3 DNA: TGCGCCAGCAGCCGCACCGGGGTGGGGCAAGAGACCCAGTACTTC
J gene: TRBJ2-5
V gene: TRBV4-1
clone size: NA
D gene: NA

CDR3 protein: CASSTGEGGAYEQYF
CDR3 DNA: TGTGCCAGCAGCACAGGGGAAGGGGGGGCCTACGAGCAGTACTTC
J gene: TRBJ2-7
V gene: TRBV4-2
clone size: few
D gene: NA

CDR3 protein: CASSYSNTEAFF
CDR3 DNA: TGTGCCAGCAGTTACTCGAACACTGAAGCTTTCTTT
J gene: TRBJ1-1
V gene: TRBV6-5
clone size: few
D gene: NA

CDR3 protein: CASSSPRQGLTGELFF
CDR3 DNA: TGTGCCAGCAGCTCACCCCGACAGGGGCTCACCGGGGAGCTGTTTTTT
J gene: TRBJ2-2
V gene: TRBV11-2
clone size: few
D gene: TRBD1

CDR3 protein: CASTPPGVTDTQYF
CDR3 DNA: TGTGCCAGCACCCCCCCGGGGGTCACAGATACGCAGTATTTT
J gene: TRBJ2-3
V gene: TRBV7-2
clone size: NA
D gene: NA

CDR3 protein: CASVPLNNEQFF
CDR3 DNA: TGTGCCAGCGTCCCGTTGAACAATGAGCAGTTCTTC
J gene: TRBJ2-1
V gene: TRBV2
clone size: NA
D gene: NA

CDR3 protein: CASSPRGDATNEKLFF
CDR3 DNA: TGTGCCAGCAGCCCCAGGGGGGATGCAACTAATGAAAAACTGTTTTTT
J gene: TRBJ1-4
V gene: TRBV5-4
clone size: NA
D gene: TRBD1

CDR3 protein: CASSEAPRGQETQYF
CDR3 DNA: TGTGCCAGCAGTGAAGCTCCCAGGGGCCAAGAGACCCAGTACTTC
J gene: TRBJ2-5
V gene: TRBV6-1
clone size: NA
D gene: NA

CDR3 protein: CASSLGEPTYEQYF
CDR3 DNA: TGCGCCAGCAGCTTGGGGGAACCAACCTACGAGCAGTACTTC
J gene: TRBJ2-7
V gene: TRBV5-1
clone size: few
D gene: NA

CDR3 protein: CASSIALAVPDTQYF
CDR3 DNA: TGTGCCAGTAGTATTGCGCTAGCGGTTCCAGATACGCAGTATTTT
J gene: TRBJ2-3
V gene: TRBV19
clone size: few
D gene: TRBD2

CDR3 protein: CASNRDSPTGELFF
CDR3 DNA: TGTGCCAGCAACCGGGACAGCCCCACCGGGGAGCTGTTTTTT
J gene: TRBJ2-2
V gene: TRBV9
clone size: NA
D gene: TRBD1

CDR3 protein: CASSLALGGNQPQHF
CDR3 DNA: TGTGCCAGCAGCTTAGCCTTGGGCGGCAATCAGCCCCAGCATTTT
J gene: TRBJ1-5
V gene: TRBV7-2
clone size: few
D gene: NA

CDR3 protein: CASSIPGRYGYTF
CDR3 DNA: TGTGCCAGCAGTATCCCCGGCAGGTATGGCTACACCTTC
J gene: TRBJ1-2
V gene: TRBV28
clone size: few
D gene: NA

CDR3 protein: CASSQDRAYGYTF
CDR3 DNA: TGCGCCAGCAGCCAAGACAGGGCCTATGGCTACACCTTC
J gene: TRBJ1-2
V gene: TRBV4-1
clone size: NA
D gene: NA

CDR3 protein: CSVLASSYNEQFF
CDR3 DNA: TGCAGCGTCCTAGCGTCTTCCTACAATGAGCAGTTCTTC
J gene: TRBJ2-1
V gene: TRBV29-1
clone size: few
D gene: NA

CDR3 protein: CASSPRTGYTEAFF
CDR3 DNA: TGTGCCAGCTCACCACGAACAGGGTACACTGAAGCTTTCTTT
J gene: TRBJ1-1
V gene: TRBV18
clone size: few
D gene: NA

CDR3 protein: CASSQVVVLAGVNEQFF
CDR3 DNA: TGCGCCAGCAGCCAAGTAGTGGTCCTAGCGGGGGTCAATGAGCAGTTCTTC
J gene: TRBJ2-1
V gene: TRBV4-1
clone size: few
D gene: TRBD2

CDR3 protein: CASGRYGTSLNEQFF
CDR3 DNA: TGTGCCAGTGGCCGGTATGGGACTAGCCTTAATGAGCAGTTCTTC
J gene: TRBJ2-1
V gene: TRBV7-9
clone size: few
D gene: TRBD2

CDR3 protein: CASSAGTTLYNEQFF
CDR3 DNA: TGCGCCAGCAGCGCCGGGACTACGCTATACAATGAGCAGTTCTTC
J gene: TRBJ2-1
V gene: TRBV5-1
clone size: NA
D gene: TRBD2

CDR3 protein: CAISDRGSEAFF
CDR3 DNA: TGTGCCATCAGTGATAGGGGGTCTGAAGCTTTCTTT
J gene: TRBJ1-1
V gene: TRBV10-3
clone size: few
D gene: NA

CDR3 protein: CASRRWTENTGELFF
CDR3 DNA: TGTGCCAGCCGACGGTGGACAGAGAACACCGGGGAGCTGTTTTTT
J gene: TRBJ2-2
V gene: TRBV27
clone size: few
D gene: NA

CDR3 protein: CASSLGAGRSEKLFF
CDR3 DNA: TGTGCCAGCAGCTTAGGCGCAGGGAGGAGTGAAAAACTGTTTTTT
J gene: TRBJ1-4
V gene: TRBV7-9
clone size: NA
D gene: NA

CDR3 protein: CSVEAGAYTEAFF
CDR3 DNA: TGCAGCGTTGAAGCAGGGGCCTACACTGAAGCTTTCTTT
J gene: TRBJ1-1
V gene: TRBV29-1
clone size: few
D gene: NA

CDR3 protein: CSVESGRESTDTQYF
CDR3 DNA: TGCAGCGTCGAAAGCGGGAGGGAGAGCACAGATACGCAGTATTTT
J gene: TRBJ2-3
V gene: TRBV29-1
clone size: NA
D gene: TRBD2

CDR3 protein: CSVEGRDGYTF
CDR3 DNA: TGCAGCGTTGAGGGCAGGGACGGCTACACCTTC
J gene: TRBJ1-2
V gene: TRBV29-1
clone size: few
D gene: NA

CDR3 protein: CASSGPGETQYF
CDR3 DNA: TGTGCCAGCAGCGGGCCGGGGGAGACCCAGTACTTC
J gene: TRBJ2-5
V gene: TRBV27
clone size: NA
D gene: NA

CDR3 protein: CASSLTSGTRGTQYF
CDR3 DNA: TGTGCCAGCAGCTTGACTAGCGGGACCCGGGGTACGCAGTATTTT
J gene: TRBJ2-3
V gene: TRBV13
clone size: NA
D gene: TRBD2

CDR3 protein: CAWSTGNTIYF
CDR3 DNA: TGTGCCTGGAGTACTGGAAACACCATATATTTT
J gene: TRBJ1-3
V gene: TRBV30
clone size: NA
D gene: NA

CDR3 protein: CASSPDSGGIGKLFF
CDR3 DNA: TGTGCCAGCAGCCCAGACAGCGGCGGAATTGGAAAACTGTTTTTT
J gene: TRBJ1-4
V gene: TRBV7-9
clone size: NA
D gene: NA

CDR3 protein: CATGTYRTGANVLTF
CDR3 DNA: TGTGCCACCGGGACGTACCGAACTGGGGCCAACGTCCTGACTTTC
J gene: TRBJ2-6
V gene: TRBV27
clone size: NA
D gene: NA

CDR3 protein: CASSLSGLGVDEQYF
CDR3 DNA: TGTGCCAGCAGCTTATCCGGACTAGGGGTTGACGAGCAGTACTTC
J gene: TRBJ2-7
V gene: TRBV7-2
clone size: NA
D gene: TRBD2

CDR3 protein: CASSLQGGVNEKLFF
CDR3 DNA: TGTGCCAGCAGCTTACAGGGAGGGGTTAATGAAAAACTGTTTTTT
J gene: TRBJ1-4
V gene: TRBV7-9
clone size: NA
D gene: NA

CDR3 protein: CASRPAGRGYGYTF
CDR3 DNA: TGCGCCAGCCGACCCGCAGGGCGCGGCTATGGCTACACCTTC
J gene: TRBJ1-2
V gene: TRBV4-3
clone size: NA
D gene: NA

CDR3 protein: CASSLRQGSPRGYTF
CDR3 DNA: TGTGCCAGCAGCTTACGACAGGGATCCCCCCGGGGCTACACCTTC
J gene: TRBJ1-2
V gene: TRBV7-8
clone size: few
D gene: TRBD1

CDR3 protein: CASSLVDSYYEQYF
CDR3 DNA: TGTGCCAGCAGCTTAGTGGACTCCTACTACGAGCAGTACTTC
J gene: TRBJ2-7
V gene: TRBV7-9
clone size: few
D gene: NA

CDR3 protein: CASSFQSLAVTYNEQFF
CDR3 DNA: TGTGCCAGCAGTTTTCAATCGCTAGCGGTTACCTACAATGAGCAGTTCTTC
J gene: TRBJ2-1
V gene: TRBV27
clone size: NA
D gene: TRBD2

CDR3 protein: CASSQDRGEYNEQFF
CDR3 DNA: TGTGCCAGCAGTCAGGACAGGGGGGAGTACAATGAGCAGTTCTTC
J gene: TRBJ2-1
V gene: TRBV6-5
clone size: NA
D gene: TRBD1

CDR3 protein: CSVESGANVLTF
CDR3 DNA: TGCAGCGTTGAATCCGGGGCCAACGTCCTGACTTTC
J gene: TRBJ2-6
V gene: TRBV29-1
clone size: few
D gene: NA